These 22 T cell receptor beta chains were all obtained from the same sample, sequenced in a study of identical twins. MiXCR, applied by TCRdb to the 5' RACE reads, yields one record per CDR3 protein. Of 1,800,000 or so distinct CDR3 sequences in the sample, roughly 35% were seen once. Sequenced: cord blood. These TCRs come from a newborn girl in good health.

This clonotype was observed a single time. The chain uses TRBV4-1 and TRBJ2-1; 7 nucleotides match TRBD1. Trimming cost V 0 bases and J 8 bases; bases outside gene matches: 4. Germline loops: CDR1 MGHRA, CDR2 YSYEKL. The CDR3 runs 14 residues. This chain's CDR3 is CASSQEDRPDEQFF. In nucleotides, the CDR3 is TGCGCCAGCAGCCAAGAGGACAGGCCCGATGAGCAGTTCTTC.

This clonotype was counted ten times or more. The rearrangement joins TRBV25-1 to TRBJ2-5; 7 nucleotides agree with TRBD2. The germline V gene has CDR1 MGHDK and CDR2 SYGVNS. The V and J ends lost 8 bases and 11 bases, in that order; junction bases with no gene match: 8. CDR3 length equals 11 residues. In DNA form, the CDR3 reads TGTGCCAGCGGGGAGGGGCAGAGTCAGTACTTC. Protein sequence: CASGEGQSQYF.

This clonotype was picked up a small number of times. The chain has TRBV15 and TRBJ1-5; D not resolved. V was pared by 6 bases and J by 4 bases, with 10 bases between. This CDR3 has 13 amino acids. Germline V gives CDR1 LNHNV, CDR2 YYDKDF (reference sequence). The CDR3 here is CATRGRKNQPQHF. CDR3 sequence (DNA): TGTGCCACCAGGGGCAGGAAGAATCAGCCCCAGCATTTT.

This sequence joins TRBV20-1 and TRBJ2-3; D is undetermined. The CDR3 length is 14 residues. V dropped 3 bases and J dropped 2 bases, with 12 bases sitting between them. Per the germline V gene, CDR1 is DFQATT and CDR2 is SNEGSKA (reference sequence). Written as DNA, the CDR3 is TGCAGTGCTAGCACGGAGCAAAACACAGATACGCAGTATTTT. Encoded protein: CSASTEQNTDTQYF.

The rearrangement uses TRBV7-9 and TRBJ2-5; D uncertain. Looked up from germline, CDR1 is SEHNR and CDR2 is FQNEAQ (reference sequence). This CDR3 region has 14 residues. Deletions cut 1 base from V and 4 bases from J, with 10 bases between. The CDR3 spells CASSLEVRRETQYF. CDR3 DNA sequence: TGTGCCAGCAGCTTAGAGGTCAGAAGAGAGACCCAGTACTTC.

This clonotype was found a few times. The V call is TRBV24-1, the J call TRBJ2-1; perhaps TRBD2 as D (6 bases). The CDR3 loop spans 18 amino acids. CDR1 and CDR2 from the germline V gene are KGHDR and SFDVKD. Deletions cut 6 bases from V and 1 base from J, with 21 bases between. The CDR3 protein is CATSSKGREVGSYNEQFF. In DNA form, the CDR3 reads TGTGCCACCAGTAGCAAGGGCAGGGAGGTAGGGTCCTACAATGAGCAGTTCTTC.

V usage is TRBV20-1 and J usage is TRBJ2-5, with TRBD2 matching 8 bases. The CDR3 extends over 15 amino acids. The J segment lost 4 bases and the V segment lost 3 bases, leaving 10 bases of the junction unmatched. CDR1 is DFQATT and CDR2 is SNEGSKA in the germline V gene (reference sequence). CDR3 in amino acids: CSASGGASGGETQYF. The CDR3 bases are TGCAGTGCTAGCGGGGGGGCCTCGGGAGGAGAGACCCAGTACTTC.

This clonotype was picked up a small number of times. J is TRBJ2-4 and V is TRBV20-1, with TRBD2 identical over 7 bases. The CDR3 runs 17 residues. Per germline, CDR1 DFQATT and CDR2 SNEGSKA (reference sequence). V gave up 0 bases and J gave up 0 bases; unmatched junction bases: 8. The CDR3 loop is CSARDFSGPIAKNIQYF. DNA for the CDR3: TGCAGTGCTAGAGACTTTAGCGGGCCTATAGCCAAAAACATTCAGTACTTC.

This clonotype turned up a few times. This chain joins TRBV20-1 and TRBJ1-4; D remains ambiguous. Trimming removed 0 bases at V and 8 bases at J, with 13 bases between. The CDR3 sequence is 14 residues long. Looked up from germline, CDR1 is DFQATT and CDR2 is SNEGSKA (reference sequence). The CDR3 is CSARDKAEREKLFF. For the CDR3, the DNA is TGCAGTGCTAGAGATAAGGCAGAAAGGGAAAAACTGTTTTTT.

The chain carries TRBV4-2 and TRBJ2-7; the D is unclear. This CDR3 has 14 residues. CDR1 is LGHNA and CDR2 is YNFKEQ in the germline V gene. V was pared by 0 bases and J by 0 bases, with 6 bases between. CDR3 coding DNA: TGTGCCAGCAGCCAAGATATTGTCTCCTACGAGCAGTACTTC. It specifies CASSQDIVSYEQYF.

CDR3 nucleotide sequence: TGTGCCAGCAGTTCCCCCGGGGCCCGATTTGAGACCCAGTACTTC. Protein: CASSSPGARFETQYF. This chain links TRBV12-3 or TRBV12-4 with TRBJ2-5; D tentatively reads TRBD1 or TRBD2 (5 bases each). CDR3 length equals 15 residues. V lost 4 bases and J 5 bases, leaving 17 bases between the germline ends.

Here the CDR3 DNA reads TGTGCCAGCACCTCCGGACTAGCGGGGGCCCAGGAGACCCAGTACTTC. This translates into CASTSGLAGAQETQYF. The chain uses TRBV12-3 or TRBV12-4 and TRBJ2-5; 13 bases match TRBD2. V lost 7 bases, J lost 5 bases, and 10 bases stayed unmatched. The CDR3 totals 16 residues.

This sequence joins TRBV20-1 and TRBJ2-7, with a weak D call TRBD2 (6 bases). Near its end, the DNA agrees better with TRBJ2-5, so the J call may be wrong. Germline CDR1 and CDR2: DFQATT and SNEGSKA (reference sequence). This CDR3 has 13 residues. The CDR3 sequence is CSARDYQTETQYF. The CDR3, as DNA: TGCAGTGCTAGGGACTACCAGACAGAGACCCAGTACTTC.

The chain uses TRBV7-8 and TRBJ2-4; D not resolved. The DNA matches TRBJ2-5 better at its end, which makes the J call doubtful. CDR1 SGHVS and CDR2 FQNEAQ come from the germline V gene. This CDR3 is built from 14 residues. As DNA, the CDR3 is TGTGCCAGCAGCTTAGGGGTCAAGAAAGAGACCCAGTACTTC. This gives the protein CASSLGVKKETQYF.

This chain uses TRBV10-2 with TRBJ1-2; 7 bases fit TRBD1. CDR1 is WSHSY, CDR2 SAAADI, per germline. This CDR3 is 15 amino acids long. J lost 3 bases, V lost 7 bases, and 11 bases had no gene match. This CDR3 reads CASTKPKQGHYGYTF. The CDR3 DNA reads TGCGCCAGCACTAAACCAAAACAGGGGCACTATGGCTACACCTTC.

The chain links TRBV28 to TRBJ2-1, with TRBD2 matching over 8 bases. Germline V gene data show CDR1 as MDHEN and CDR2 as SYDVKM. The trim removed 2 bases at V and 6 bases at J, leaving 12 bases unmatched. This CDR3 has 17 amino acids. This CDR3 is CASSLGIPGLVPNEQFF. CDR3 DNA: TGTGCCAGCAGTTTAGGTATCCCGGGACTAGTACCCAATGAGCAGTTCTTC. Full variable domain (remainder filled in from reference TRBV28 and TRBJ2-1): DVKVTQSSRYLVKRTGEKVFLECVQDMDHENMFWYRQDPGLGLRLIYFSYDVKMKEKGDIPEGYSVSREKKERFSLILESASTNQTSMYLCASSLGIPGLVPNEQFFGPGTRLTVL.

The rearrangement joins TRBV7-8 to TRBJ2-4; 8 bases agree with TRBD1. The better agreement between TRBJ2-7 and the DNA end casts doubt on the J call. This CDR3 is 15 amino acids long. Per germline, CDR1 SGHVS and CDR2 FQNEAQ. The CDR3 nucleotides read TGTGCCAGCAGCTTCCAATCAGGGGGCGCCTACGAGCAGTACTTC. This codes for CASSFQSGGAYEQYF.

V is TRBV6-1 and J is TRBJ1-5; 9 positions agree with TRBD1. The length of the CDR3 is 15 residues. Looked up from germline, CDR1 is MNHNS and CDR2 is SASEGT. V shed 1 base and J 7 bases; nucleotides not matched to a gene: 5. CDR3 DNA: TGTGCCAGCAGTGAAGGAGGGACAGGGAGGCAGCCCCAGCATTTT. Encoded protein: CASSEGGTGRQPQHF.

This clonotype appeared once. The chain uses TRBV7-2 and TRBJ2-7; D not resolved. Trimming shortened V by 8 bases and J by 7 bases, and 18 bases separated the two germline ends. CDR1 is SGHTA, CDR2 FQGNSA, per germline. The CDR3 has 13 residues. The CDR3 bases are TGTGCCAGCCGCCTCCGACCGAACAATGAGCAGTACTTC. Its translation: CASRLRPNNEQYF.

The table lists this clonotype with a few counts. Here the CDR3 DNA reads TGTGCCAGCAGCCCGCTGCCCGGGACTAAGAAGTTCTTC. Translating it yields CASSPLPGTKKFF. The rearrangement uses TRBV14 and TRBJ2-1; 7 bases are shared with TRBD2. CDR1 SGHDN and CDR2 FVKESK come from the germline V gene. This CDR3 contains 13 residues. Germline trimming cut 4 bases from V and 14 bases from J; bases unmatched to any gene: 11.

A few counts support this clonotype. The chain couples TRBV10-2 to TRBJ2-1; 10 nucleotides line up with TRBD2. With V trimmed by 0 bases and J by 7 bases, 3 bases remained unmatched. The CDR3 has 15 amino acids. CDR1 and CDR2 (germline): WSHSY, SAAADI. CDR3 nucleotide sequence: TGCGCCAGCAGTGAGTCTAGCGGGAGGCTGAATGAGCAGTTCTTC. Translation gives CASSESSGRLNEQFF.

This chain links TRBV29-1 with TRBJ2-3, with D possibly TRBD2 on 6 matching bases. Between the trimmed V and J ends, which lost 5 bases and 5 bases, there was a span of 14 bases. CDR3 length: 13 amino acids. The germline V gene encodes CDR1 SQVTM and CDR2 ANQGSEA. The CDR3 bases are TGCAGCGTTCCCACCGCGGGAAAAGATACGCAGTATTTT. Translated, it gives CSVPTAGKDTQYF.